The 31 T cell receptor beta chains below all came from one sample that was sequenced in a study of T cell responses to AZD1222 COVID-19 vaccine. Clones were sequenced by immunoSEQ multiplex PCR, and TCRdb holds only the in-frame ones, with some missing. The table lists about 90,000 clones, approximately 83% of them singletons, with around 8.2% in the top ten. Sequencing used peripheral blood, obtained on day 0 of AZD1222 vaccination. The receptors originated from an adult in good health.

This rearrangement joins TRBV19 to TRBJ2-1; D is uncertain. This CDR3 region has 14 residues. The germline V gene has CDR1 LNHDA and CDR2 SQIVND (reference sequence). V lost 5 bases to trimming and J lost 6 bases, with 14 bases between them. CDR3: CASSPGRAFNEQFF. CDR3 nucleotide sequence: TGTGCCAGTAGTCCAGGACGAGCGTTCAATGAGCAGTTCTTC.

The rearrangement joins TRBV10-3 to TRBJ2-1; D remains unclear. CDR1 ENHRY and CDR2 SYGVKD come from the germline V gene. The ends were cut back, 4 bases at V and 10 bases at J, with 8 bases in the middle. The CDR3 spans 11 residues. CDR3 sequence: CAISGVAEQFF. The CDR3, as DNA: TGTGCCATCAGTGGGGTGGCGGAGCAGTTCTTC.

The rearrangement uses TRBV25-1 and TRBJ2-3; the D gene could be TRBD1 or TRBD2 (6 bases each). Germline V gene data show CDR1 as MGHDK and CDR2 as SYGVNS. The CDR3 is made up of 17 amino acids. Deletions cut 5 bases from V and 0 bases from J, with 18 bases between. For the CDR3, the DNA is TGTGCCAGCAGTTTACTACCGAGGGGGACTAGCACAGATACGCAGTATTTT. Its protein is CASSLLPRGTSTDTQYF.

V is TRBV19 and J is TRBJ1-4; D not resolved. Germline V gives CDR1 LNHDA, CDR2 SQIVND (reference sequence). CDR3 size: 14 residues. Between the trimmed V and J ends, which lost 0 bases and 11 bases, there was a span of 13 bases. The CDR3 nucleotides are TGTGCCAGTAGTATAGAGGACCGGGCGGAGAAACTGTTTTTT. This sequence encodes CASSIEDRAEKLFF.

This CDR3 reads CATRGGLGNEQFF. The CDR3 DNA is TGTGCCACCAGAGGGGGTCTGGGTAATGAGCAGTTCTTC. The chain carries TRBV15 and TRBJ2-1; D possibly corresponds to TRBD1 (6 bases). CDR1 is LNHNV, CDR2 YYDKDF, per germline (reference sequence). V shed 6 bases and J shed 7 bases, with 13 bases lying between them. The CDR3 consists of 13 residues.

The chain has TRBV27 and TRBJ2-2, with D perhaps matching TRBD1 or TRBD2 (6 bases each). The CDR3 consists of 14 residues. The ends were cut back, 3 bases at V and 5 bases at J, with 10 bases in the middle. The germline gives CDR1 MNHEY, CDR2 SMNVEV (reference sequence). CDR3 nucleotide sequence: TGTGCCAGCAGTTTGGGGGGCTGGACCGGGGAGCTGTTTTTT. It encodes CASSLGGWTGELFF.

This chain connects TRBV15 to TRBJ1-4; 7 bases are shared with TRBD1. The CDR3 covers 17 residues. CDR1 is LNHNV, CDR2 YYDKDF, per germline (reference sequence). V shed 2 bases and J 3 bases; nucleotides not matched to a gene: 9. The CDR3 DNA is TGTGCCACCAGCAGACCTCTTCAAGGGACAGCTAATGAAAAACTGTTTTTT. Translation gives CATSRPLQGTANEKLFF. Complete variable domain (other parts from reference TRBV15 and TRBJ1-4): DAMVIQNPRYQVTQFGKPVTLSCSQTLNHNVMYWYQQKSSQAPKLLFHYYDKDFNNEADTPDNFQSRRPNTSFCFLDIRSPGLGDTAMYLCATSRPLQGTANEKLFFGSGTQLSVL.

This chain links TRBV29-1 with TRBJ1-2; D ambiguous. Trimming took off 4 bases at V and 4 bases at J, with 13 bases between the two ends. In germline, CDR1 is SQVTM, CDR2 ANQGSEA. The CDR3 sequence is 13 residues long. The CDR3 region has the DNA TGCAGCGTTGTCACGGGCGGGATCTATGGCTACACCTTC. Translating gives CSVVTGGIYGYTF.

The rearrangement links TRBV28 to TRBJ1-1, with a tentative D call TRBD1 (6 bases). The CDR3 has 16 residues. V lost 5 bases and J 6 bases, leaving 22 bases between the germline ends. Germline lookup yields CDR1 MDHEN and CDR2 SYDVKM. CDR3 loop: CASSLASGTIRPEAFF. DNA of the CDR3: TGTGCCAGCAGTCTCGCTTCTGGGACAATACGGCCTGAAGCTTTCTTT.

The V call is TRBV5-4, the J call TRBJ1-2; D uncertain. Per germline, CDR1 SGHNT and CDR2 YYREEE (reference sequence). There are 13 residues in the CDR3. V lost 3 bases to trimming and J lost 6 bases, with 12 bases between them. The CDR3 nucleotides read TGTGCCAGCAGCTCAGAGAGGGTCGATGGCTACACCTTC. Translation gives CASSSERVDGYTF.

The V gene is TRBV6-5, the J gene TRBJ2-2; D unresolved. CDR1 and CDR2 (germline): MNHEY, SVGAGI. The CDR3 totals 13 residues. V lost 2 bases and J lost 4, with 5 bases in between. The CDR3 coding sequence is TGTGCCAGCAGTTACGAGGTCACCGGGGAGCTGTTTTTT. It yields the protein CASSYEVTGELFF.

The chain joins TRBV27 to TRBJ2-7; D ambiguous. Germline CDR1 reads MNHEY; CDR2 reads SMNVEV (reference sequence). The CDR3 extends over 13 amino acids. V was pared by 4 bases and J by 0 bases, with 7 bases between. This CDR3 reads CASSSTYSYEQYF. The DNA of the CDR3 is TGTGCCAGCAGTTCGACCTACTCCTACGAGCAGTACTTC.

This clone was recorded once. The chain is built from TRBV5-6 and TRBJ1-6; D unclear. The CDR3 extends over 16 amino acids. CDR1 SGHDT and CDR2 YYEEEE come from the germline V gene. Trimming left V 3 bases short and J 4 bases short, with 14 bases between. The CDR3 protein is CASSSPGRHYNSPLHF. Here the CDR3 DNA reads TGTGCCAGCAGCTCTCCCGGGAGGCATTATAATTCACCCCTCCACTTT.

The chain couples TRBV6-5 to TRBJ2-2; 8 bases agree with TRBD2. CDR3 length equals 16 residues. Per the germline V gene, CDR1 is MNHEY and CDR2 is SVGAGI. V trimming: 4 bases; J trimming: 2 bases; junction bases outside the gene matches: 6. CDR3 DNA: TGTGCCAGCAGTTTAACTAGCGGACTAAACACCGGGGAGCTGTTTTTT. It specifies CASSLTSGLNTGELFF.

The chain links TRBV5-6 to TRBJ1-5; D remains ambiguous. Trimming took off 2 bases at V and 3 bases at J, with 3 bases between the two ends. This CDR3 contains 12 residues. Germline CDR1 is SGHDT and CDR2 is YYEEEE. CDR3 region: CASSFDNQPQHF. The CDR3 DNA reads as TGTGCCAGCAGCTTCGACAATCAGCCCCAGCATTTT. Using reference TRBV5-6 and TRBJ1-5 for the parts outside the CDR3, the full variable domain is DAGVTQSPTHLIKTRGQQVTLRCSPKSGHDTVSWYQQALGQGPQFIFQYYEEEERQRGNFPDRFSGHQFPNYSSELNVNALLLGDSALYLCASSFDNQPQHFGDGTRLSIL.

The J gene is TRBJ2-7, the V gene TRBV9, with 13 bases matching TRBD2. This CDR3 has 16 residues. Germline CDR1 reads SGDLS; CDR2 reads YYNGEE. Germline trimming cut 0 bases from V and 4 bases from J; bases unmatched to any gene: 4. The CDR3 loop is CASSVGGTSGTYEQYF. In DNA, the CDR3 is TGTGCCAGCAGCGTAGGGGGGACTAGCGGGACTTACGAGCAGTACTTC.

The rearrangement links TRBV28 to TRBJ2-1, with D perhaps TRBD1 (6 bases). The CDR3 contains 16 residues. CDR1 and CDR2 (germline): MDHEN, SYDVKM. Trimming removed 8 bases from V and 2 bases from J, with 19 bases in between. The CDR3 region is CASAYYSGDTYNEQFF. As DNA, the CDR3 is TGTGCCAGCGCCTACTACTCAGGGGACACCTACAATGAGCAGTTCTTC.

The V call is TRBV5-6, the J call TRBJ1-1; D unclear. CDR3 length: 14 residues. The germline CDR1 and CDR2 sequences are SGHDT and YYEEEE. Trimming removed 4 bases from V and 4 bases from J, with 14 bases in between. In DNA, the CDR3 is TGTGCCAGCAGCCCGCTGCCAGGCGTCACTGAAGCTTTCTTT. It encodes CASSPLPGVTEAFF.

This chain's CDR3 is CASNRGPRNSPLHF. The CDR3 nucleotides are TGTGCCAGCAACAGGGGACCGCGAAATTCACCCCTCCACTTT. The genes are TRBV28 and TRBJ1-6; 7 bases align to TRBD1. The ends lost 7 bases at V and 7 bases at J; junction bases unmatched: 7. The CDR3 sequence is 14 residues long. Germline assignment: CDR1 MDHEN and CDR2 SYDVKM. Full variable domain (missing parts from reference TRBV28 and TRBJ1-6): DVKVTQSSRYLVKRTGEKVFLECVQDMDHENMFWYRQDPGLGLRLIYFSYDVKMKEKGDIPEGYSVSREKKERFSLILESASTNQTSMYLCASNRGPRNSPLHFGNGTRLTVT.

V is TRBV28 and J is TRBJ2-7; TRBD1 matches 7 bases. The CDR3 covers 12 residues. CDR1 and CDR2 (germline): MDHEN, SYDVKM. This CDR3 reads CSSSTGVHEQYF. The CDR3 DNA follows: TGTAGTTCCTCAACAGGGGTCCACGAGCAGTACTTC.

This clone was seen just once. The chain couples TRBV5-1 to TRBJ2-1; D might be TRBD1 or TRBD2, each matching 7 bases. CDR3 size: 15 residues. V lost 0 bases, J lost 6 bases, and 13 bases lay in between. CDR1 SGHRS and CDR2 YFSETQ come from the germline V gene. This CDR3 reads CASSLGDREGNEQFF. The CDR3 DNA reads as TGCGCCAGCAGCTTGGGAGACAGGGAGGGCAATGAGCAGTTCTTC.

The chain combines TRBV18 with TRBJ1-5; possibly TRBD1 for D (6 bases). V gave up 3 bases and J gave up 2 bases, with 17 bases separating them. The CDR3 covers 17 residues. CDR1 is KGHSH and CDR2 is LQKENI in the germline V gene. The CDR3 sequence: CASSPFRAGAGNQPQHF. The CDR3 region has the DNA TGTGCCAGCTCACCTTTTCGCGCAGGGGCTGGCAATCAGCCCCAGCATTTT. The full variable domain, completed using reference TRBV18 and TRBJ1-5, is NAGVMQNPRHLVRRRGQEARLRCSPMKGHSHVYWYRQLPEEGLKFMVYLQKENIIDESGMPKERFSAEFPKEGPSILRIQQVVRGDSAAYFCASSPFRAGAGNQPQHFGDGTRLSIL.

The chain joins TRBV28 to TRBJ2-4; 7 positions agree with TRBD2. Germline V gene sequence: CDR1 MDHEN, CDR2 SYDVKM. This CDR3 has 14 amino acids. V shed 7 bases, J shed 7 bases, and the junction held 10 bases outside the gene matches. The CDR3 bases are TGTGCCAGCATGAGGGCTAGCGGTAGGAACATTCAGTACTTC. Translating it yields CASMRASGRNIQYF.

The V and J genes are TRBV28 and TRBJ1-4; D call uncertain. The V end was cut by 2 bases, the J end by 3 bases, with 13 bases between. The CDR3 consists of 16 residues. Germline V gene data show CDR1 as MDHEN and CDR2 as SYDVKM. This CDR3 reads CASSLVGRRSNEKLFF. Written as DNA, the CDR3 is TGTGCCAGCAGTTTAGTTGGCAGAAGGTCTAATGAAAAACTGTTTTTT.

This chain links TRBV7-9 with TRBJ2-2; weak D call: TRBD2 (6 bases). Germline values: CDR1 SEHNR, CDR2 FQNEAQ (reference sequence). The CDR3 sequence is 15 residues long. The V gene lost 1 base and the J gene lost 5 bases, with 11 bases spanning the gap. Written as DNA, the CDR3 is TGTGCCAGCAGCTTAGACGGGAGAAGGACCGGGGAGCTGTTTTTT. Protein sequence: CASSLDGRRTGELFF. Complete variable domain (other parts from reference TRBV7-9 and TRBJ2-2): DTGVSQNPRHKITKRGQNVTFRCDPISEHNRLYWYRQTLGQGPEFLTYFQNEAQLEKSRLLSDRFSAERPKGSFSTLEIQRTEQGDSAMYLCASSLDGRRTGELFFGEGSRLTVL.

The gene calls are TRBV7-8 and TRBJ1-6; 10 positions match TRBD1. Germline lookup yields CDR1 SGHVS and CDR2 FQNEAQ. CDR3 length: 15 residues. V was clipped by 1 base and J by 10 bases; unmatched bases: 4. The CDR3 DNA follows: TGTGCCAGCAGCTTAGTAGTGGACAGGGGGTCACCCCTCCACTTT. Translated: CASSLVVDRGSPLHF.

The rearrangement links TRBV19 to TRBJ2-2, with a possible D match to TRBD2 (5 bases). CDR1 and CDR2 (germline): LNHDA, SQIVND (reference sequence). Trimming pared 2 bases from V and 7 bases from J, leaving 8 bases between. This CDR3 is built from 13 residues. CDR3 bases: TGTGCCAGTAGTATAACGGGAATCGGGGAGCTGTTTTTT. It encodes CASSITGIGELFF.

The chain combines TRBV11-3 with TRBJ1-6, with unresolved D. Germline V CDR1 and CDR2: SGHNT, YENEEA. Trimming left V 4 bases short and J 7 bases short, with 11 bases between. The CDR3 has 14 residues. Here the CDR3 DNA reads TGTGCCAGCAGCTGGAGTGGGCAAAATTCACCCCTCCACTTT. This translates into CASSWSGQNSPLHF.

V is TRBV7-2 and J is TRBJ2-3; no clear D. Per germline, CDR1 SGHTA and CDR2 FQGNSA. The CDR3 has 15 amino acids. The V gene lost 1 base and the J gene lost 5 bases, with 13 bases spanning the gap. This CDR3 is CASSLGPIRRDTQYF. CDR3 coding DNA: TGTGCCAGCAGCTTAGGTCCCATTCGGAGAGATACGCAGTATTTT.

J is TRBJ2-2 and V is TRBV18; weak D call: TRBD1 (5 bases). The ends were cut back, 11 bases at V and 0 bases at J, with 10 bases in the middle. In germline, CDR1 is KGHSH, CDR2 LQKENI. The CDR3 is 13 amino acids. CDR3: CAGQGPNTGELFF. CDR3 in DNA: TGTGCCGGGCAGGGCCCGAACACCGGGGAGCTGTTTTTT.

The chain combines TRBV6-5 with TRBJ2-2, with D unresolved. In germline, CDR1 is MNHEY, CDR2 SVGAGI. This CDR3 has 13 amino acids. Trimming took 0 bases from V and 6 from J, leaving 5 bases between them. The CDR3: CASSYSLAGELFF. The DNA of the CDR3 is TGTGCCAGCAGTTACTCCTTAGCCGGGGAGCTGTTTTTT.